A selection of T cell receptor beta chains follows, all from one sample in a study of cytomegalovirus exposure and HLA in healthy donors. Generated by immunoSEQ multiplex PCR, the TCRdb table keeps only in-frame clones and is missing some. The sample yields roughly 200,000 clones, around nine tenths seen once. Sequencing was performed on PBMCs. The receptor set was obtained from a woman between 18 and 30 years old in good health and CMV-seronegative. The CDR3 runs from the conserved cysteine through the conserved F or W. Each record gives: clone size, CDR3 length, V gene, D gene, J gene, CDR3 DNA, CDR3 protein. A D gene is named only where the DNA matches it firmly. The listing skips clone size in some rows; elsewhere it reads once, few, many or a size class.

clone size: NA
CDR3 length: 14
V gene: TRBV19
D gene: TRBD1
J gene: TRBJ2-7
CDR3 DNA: TGTGCCAGTAGTATGACAGGGCGCAATCGCGAGCAGTACTTC
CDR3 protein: CASSMTGRNREQYF

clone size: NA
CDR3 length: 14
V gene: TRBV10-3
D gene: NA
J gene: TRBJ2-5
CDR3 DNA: TGTGCCATCAAGCGATCGGGGTTCCAAGAGACCCAGTACTTC
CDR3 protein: CAIKRSGFQETQYF

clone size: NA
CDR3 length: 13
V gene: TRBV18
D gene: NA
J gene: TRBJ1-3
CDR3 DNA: TGTGCCAGCTCACGGAGCCCTGGAAACACCATATATTTT
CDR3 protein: CASSRSPGNTIYF

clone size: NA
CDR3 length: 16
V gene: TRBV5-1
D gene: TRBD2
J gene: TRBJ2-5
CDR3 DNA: TGCGCCAGCAGCTTGGCCCTAGCGGGGTCAGGAGAGACCCAGTACTTC
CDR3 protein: CASSLALAGSGETQYF

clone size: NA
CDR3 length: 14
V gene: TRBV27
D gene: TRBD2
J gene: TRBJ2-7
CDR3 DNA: TGTGCCAGCACCCAAGCGGGAGGGCCTTACGAGCAGTACTTC
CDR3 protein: CASTQAGGPYEQYF

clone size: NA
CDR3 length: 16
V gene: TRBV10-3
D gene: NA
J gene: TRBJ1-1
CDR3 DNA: TGTGCCATCAGTGAGTCCACAGGGCCGGCGAACACTGAAGCTTTCTTT
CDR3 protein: CAISESTGPANTEAFF

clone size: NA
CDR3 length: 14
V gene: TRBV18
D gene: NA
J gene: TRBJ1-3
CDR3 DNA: TGTGCCAGCTCACTCGGGACAAAGGCGGACACCATATATTTT
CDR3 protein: CASSLGTKADTIYF

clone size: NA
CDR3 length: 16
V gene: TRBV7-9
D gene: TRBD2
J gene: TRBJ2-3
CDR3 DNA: TGTTCCAGCAGCCCCGGACTAGCGGGGCGCACAGATACGCAGTATTTT
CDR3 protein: CSSSPGLAGRTDTQYF

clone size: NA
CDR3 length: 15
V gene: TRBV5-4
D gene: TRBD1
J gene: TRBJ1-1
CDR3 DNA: TGTGCCAGCAGCTTCCGACAGGGGGCTGACACTGAAGCTTTCTTT
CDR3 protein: CASSFRQGADTEAFF

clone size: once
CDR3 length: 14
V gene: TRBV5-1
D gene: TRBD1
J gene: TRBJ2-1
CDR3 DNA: TGCGCCAGCAGCGGGACAGGGTATCGCGATGAGCAGTTCTTC
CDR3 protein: CASSGTGYRDEQFF

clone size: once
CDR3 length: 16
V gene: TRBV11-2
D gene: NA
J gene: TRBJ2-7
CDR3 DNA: TGCGCCAGCAGCCAAGACTTCGCGGGGGCCGCCTACGAGCAGTACTTC
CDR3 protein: CASSQDFAGAAYEQYF

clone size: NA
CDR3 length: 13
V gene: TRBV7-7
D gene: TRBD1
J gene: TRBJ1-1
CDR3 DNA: TGTGCCAGCAGCTCGGACAGGGAGGCTGAAGCTTTCTTT
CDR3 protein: CASSSDREAEAFF

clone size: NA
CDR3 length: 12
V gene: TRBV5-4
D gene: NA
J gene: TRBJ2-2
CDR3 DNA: TGTGCCAGCAGCCCGGACACCGGGGAGCTGTTTTTT
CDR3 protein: CASSPDTGELFF

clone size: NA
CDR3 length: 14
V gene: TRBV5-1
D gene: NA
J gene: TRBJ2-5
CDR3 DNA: TGCGCCAGCAGCGACCAGGGTGTAATGGAGACCCAGTACTTC
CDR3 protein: CASSDQGVMETQYF

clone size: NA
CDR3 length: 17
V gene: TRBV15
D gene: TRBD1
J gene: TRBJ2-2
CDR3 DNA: TGTGCCACCAGCACTGGGGGGGGACAGGGACTCACCGGGGAGCTGTTTTTT
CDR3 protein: CATSTGGGQGLTGELFF

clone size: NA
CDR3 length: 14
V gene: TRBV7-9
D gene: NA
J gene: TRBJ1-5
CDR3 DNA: TGTGCCAGCAGCTTAACGGGAGGAGGTCAGCCCCAGCATTTT
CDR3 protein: CASSLTGGGQPQHF

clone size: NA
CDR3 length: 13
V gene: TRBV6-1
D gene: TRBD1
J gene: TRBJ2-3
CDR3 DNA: TGTGCCAGCAGAGACAGGGAACCAGATACGCAGTATTTT
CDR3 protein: CASRDREPDTQYF

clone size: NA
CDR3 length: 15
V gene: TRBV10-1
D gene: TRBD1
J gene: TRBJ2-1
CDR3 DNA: TGCGCCAGCAGCGCCCGGACAGGGGCAGGTAATGAGCAGTTCTTC
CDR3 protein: CASSARTGAGNEQFF

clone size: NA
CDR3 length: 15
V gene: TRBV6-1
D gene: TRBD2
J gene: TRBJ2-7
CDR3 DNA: TGTGCCAGCAGTGAAAATAGCGGGAGTCCCCACGAGCAGTACTTC
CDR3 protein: CASSENSGSPHEQYF

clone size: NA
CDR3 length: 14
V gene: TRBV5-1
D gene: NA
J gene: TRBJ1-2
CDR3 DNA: TGCGCCAGCAGCTTGGAGGGGCTTAACTATGGCTACACCTTC
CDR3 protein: CASSLEGLNYGYTF

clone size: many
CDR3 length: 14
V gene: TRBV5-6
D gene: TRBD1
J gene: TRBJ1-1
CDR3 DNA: TGTGCCACCGTAGACAGGGGGCGCCCCACTGAAGCTTTCTTT
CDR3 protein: CATVDRGRPTEAFF

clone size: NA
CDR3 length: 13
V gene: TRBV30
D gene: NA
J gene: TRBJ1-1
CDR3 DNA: TGTGCCTGGAGTCGGACTTTCTACGCTGAAGCTTTCTTT
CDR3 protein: CAWSRTFYAEAFF

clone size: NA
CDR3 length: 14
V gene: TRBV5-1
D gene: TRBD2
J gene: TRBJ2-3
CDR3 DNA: TGCGCCAGCAGCATCGGACTAGTCACAGATACGCAGTATTTT
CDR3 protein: CASSIGLVTDTQYF

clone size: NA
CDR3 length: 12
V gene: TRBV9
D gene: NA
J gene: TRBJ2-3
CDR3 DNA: TGTGCCAGCAGCGTAGTCGCCGGTACGCAGTATTTT
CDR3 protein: CASSVVAGTQYF

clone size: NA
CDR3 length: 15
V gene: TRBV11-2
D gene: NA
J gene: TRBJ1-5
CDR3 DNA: TGTGCCAGCAGCCCCTCCAGGGGAGGCAATCAGCCCCAGCATTTT
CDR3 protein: CASSPSRGGNQPQHF

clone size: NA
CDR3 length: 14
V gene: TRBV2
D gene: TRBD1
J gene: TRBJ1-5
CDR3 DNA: TGTGCCAGCAGGGGACAGGTACCTAATCAGCCCCAGCATTTT
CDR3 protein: CASRGQVPNQPQHF

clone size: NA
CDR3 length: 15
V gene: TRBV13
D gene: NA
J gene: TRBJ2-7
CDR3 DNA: TGTGCCAGCAGCTCGAACAGGGAAAGCTCCTACGAGCAGTACTTC
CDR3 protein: CASSSNRESSYEQYF

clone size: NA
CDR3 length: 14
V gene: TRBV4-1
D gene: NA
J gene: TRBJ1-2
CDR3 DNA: TGCGCCAGCAGCCAAGTGGGGGACTCTTATGGCTACACCTTC
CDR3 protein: CASSQVGDSYGYTF

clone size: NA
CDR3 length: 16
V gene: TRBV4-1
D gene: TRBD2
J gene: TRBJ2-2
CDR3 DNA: TGCGCTAGCAGCCAAGGACGGGGGGGTAACACCGGGGAGCTGTTTTTT
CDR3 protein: CASSQGRGGNTGELFF

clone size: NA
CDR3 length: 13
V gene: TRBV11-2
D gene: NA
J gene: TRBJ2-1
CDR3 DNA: TGTGCCACTGGCACGGGGAGAAACAATGAGCAGTTCTTC
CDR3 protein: CATGTGRNNEQFF

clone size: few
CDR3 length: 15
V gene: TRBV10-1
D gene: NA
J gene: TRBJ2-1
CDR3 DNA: TGCGCCAGCAGTGATACAGGGCTAGCGGACAATGAGCAGTTCTTC
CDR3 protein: CASSDTGLADNEQFF

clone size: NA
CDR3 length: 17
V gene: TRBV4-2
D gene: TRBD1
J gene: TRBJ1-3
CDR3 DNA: TGTGCCAGCAGCCCAAACCGACAGGGGGCGACTGGAAACACCATATATTTT
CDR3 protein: CASSPNRQGATGNTIYF

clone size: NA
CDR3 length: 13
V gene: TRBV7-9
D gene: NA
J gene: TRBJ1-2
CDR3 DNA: TGTGCCAGCAGCACCAACAGGGAAGTTGGCTACACCTTC
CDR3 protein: CASSTNREVGYTF

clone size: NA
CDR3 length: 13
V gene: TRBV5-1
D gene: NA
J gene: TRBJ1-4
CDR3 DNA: TGCGCCAGCAGCTTGCGGGGTGCTGAAAAACTGTTTTTT
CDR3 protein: CASSLRGAEKLFF

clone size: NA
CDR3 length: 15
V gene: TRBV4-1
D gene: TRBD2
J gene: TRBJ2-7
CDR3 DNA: TGCGCCAGCAGCCAGGCCCTAGCGGGAGGCTACGAGCAGTACTTC
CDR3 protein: CASSQALAGGYEQYF

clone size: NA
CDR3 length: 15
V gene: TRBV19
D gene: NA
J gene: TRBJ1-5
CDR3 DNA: TGTGCCAGTAGTATTATACAGGGCTCGAATCAGCCCCAGCATTTT
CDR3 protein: CASSIIQGSNQPQHF

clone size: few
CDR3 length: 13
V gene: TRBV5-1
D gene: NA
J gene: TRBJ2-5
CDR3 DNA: TGCGCCAGCAGCTTGGCGGGGAGAGAGACCCAGTACTTC
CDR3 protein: CASSLAGRETQYF

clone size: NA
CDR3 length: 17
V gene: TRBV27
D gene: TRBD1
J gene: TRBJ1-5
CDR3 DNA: TGTGCCAGCAGTTTAAAGGGGACAGGGGGCGGTAATCAGCCCCAGCATTTT
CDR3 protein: CASSLKGTGGGNQPQHF

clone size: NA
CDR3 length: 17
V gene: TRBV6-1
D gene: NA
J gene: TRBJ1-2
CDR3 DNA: TGTGCCAGCAGTGAAAAGCGGACGGGCTATCTTAACTATGGCTACACCTTC
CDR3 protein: CASSEKRTGYLNYGYTF

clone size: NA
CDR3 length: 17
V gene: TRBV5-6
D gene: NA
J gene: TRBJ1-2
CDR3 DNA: TGTGCCAGCAGCTTCGGATCGCGGCAGGGCCTAAACTATGGCTACACCTTC
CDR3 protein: CASSFGSRQGLNYGYTF

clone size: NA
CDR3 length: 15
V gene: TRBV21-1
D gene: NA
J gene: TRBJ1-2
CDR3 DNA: TGTGCCAGCAGCAAGCCCCGCAGGTCTAACTATGGCTACACCTTC
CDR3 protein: CASSKPRRSNYGYTF

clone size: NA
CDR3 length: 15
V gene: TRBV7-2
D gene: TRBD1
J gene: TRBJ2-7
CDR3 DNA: TGTGCCAGCAGCCAGGCCGGGACAGGGAGCTACGAGCAGTACTTC
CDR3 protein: CASSQAGTGSYEQYF

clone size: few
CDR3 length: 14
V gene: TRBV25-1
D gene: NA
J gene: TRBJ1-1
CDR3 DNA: TGTGCCAGCAGTGGTGGCGGGGGAGGCACTGAAGCTTTCTTT
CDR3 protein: CASSGGGGGTEAFF

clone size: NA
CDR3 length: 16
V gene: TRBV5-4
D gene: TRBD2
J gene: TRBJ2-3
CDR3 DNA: TGTGCCAGCAGCATAAGACTAGCGGGAGGTGCAGATACGCAGTATTTT
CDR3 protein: CASSIRLAGGADTQYF

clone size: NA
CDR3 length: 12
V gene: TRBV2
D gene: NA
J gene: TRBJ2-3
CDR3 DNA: TGTGCCAGCAGCCAACAGTCAGATACGCAGTATTTT
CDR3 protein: CASSQQSDTQYF

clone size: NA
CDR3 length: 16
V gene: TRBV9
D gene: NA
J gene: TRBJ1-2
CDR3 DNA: TGTGCCAGCAGCGCCCCAACAGGAGCTACTAACTATGGCTACACCTTC
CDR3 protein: CASSAPTGATNYGYTF

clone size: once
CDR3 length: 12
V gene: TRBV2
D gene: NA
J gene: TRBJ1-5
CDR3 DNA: TGTGCCAGCAGACAGAGCAATCAGCCCCAGCATTTT
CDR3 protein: CASRQSNQPQHF

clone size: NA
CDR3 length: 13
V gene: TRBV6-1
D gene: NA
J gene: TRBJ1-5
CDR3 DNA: TGTGCCAGCAGGCACTATAGCAATCAGCCCCAGCATTTT
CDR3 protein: CASRHYSNQPQHF

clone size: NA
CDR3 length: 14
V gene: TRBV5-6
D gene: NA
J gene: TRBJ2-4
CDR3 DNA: TGTGCCAGCAGCTTGGTTCGAGGGCTCGACATTCAGTACTTC
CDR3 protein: CASSLVRGLDIQYF

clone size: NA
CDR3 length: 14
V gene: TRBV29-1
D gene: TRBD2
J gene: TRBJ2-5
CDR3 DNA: TGCAGCGTAAAAGGACTAGCAGATCAAGAGACCCAGTACTTC
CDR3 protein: CSVKGLADQETQYF

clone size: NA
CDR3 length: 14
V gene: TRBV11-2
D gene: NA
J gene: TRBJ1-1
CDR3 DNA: TGTGCCAGCAGCTCTCCCGGGGTGAACACTGAAGCTTTCTTT
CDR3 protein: CASSSPGVNTEAFF

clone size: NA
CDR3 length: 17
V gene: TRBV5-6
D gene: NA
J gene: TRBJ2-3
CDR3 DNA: TGTGCCGGAACGTCGGGGGGCCGGGGGAGGGGCACAGATACGCAGTATTTT
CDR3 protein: CAGTSGGRGRGTDTQYF

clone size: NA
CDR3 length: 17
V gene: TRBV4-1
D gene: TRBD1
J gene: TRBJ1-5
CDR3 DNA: TGCGCCAGCAGCCACGAAAGGACAGGGGGCTTCAATCAGCCCCAGCATTTT
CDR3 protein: CASSHERTGGFNQPQHF

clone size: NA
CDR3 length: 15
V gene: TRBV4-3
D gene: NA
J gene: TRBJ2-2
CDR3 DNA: TGCGCCAGCAGCCAAGGAGAGCTCGAAACCGGGGAGCTGTTTTTT
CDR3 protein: CASSQGELETGELFF

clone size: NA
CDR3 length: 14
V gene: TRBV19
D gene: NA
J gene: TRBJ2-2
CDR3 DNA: TGTGCCAGTACAGGCGGAGGAGAGGCCGGGGAGCTGTTTTTT
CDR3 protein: CASTGGGEAGELFF

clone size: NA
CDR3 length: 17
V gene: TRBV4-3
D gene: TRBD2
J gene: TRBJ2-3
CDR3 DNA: TGCGCCAGCAGCCATCCCGGGACTAGCGGCATCGGAGATACGCAGTATTTT
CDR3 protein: CASSHPGTSGIGDTQYF

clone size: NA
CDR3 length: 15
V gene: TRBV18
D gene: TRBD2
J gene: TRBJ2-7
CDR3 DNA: TGTGCCAGCTCCGGGACTAGCGAGGGGCAGACCGAGCAGTACTTC
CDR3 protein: CASSGTSEGQTEQYF

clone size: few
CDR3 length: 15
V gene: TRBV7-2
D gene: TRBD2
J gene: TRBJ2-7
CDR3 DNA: TGTGCCAGCAGCGAGCCGACTAGCGCCCGCTACGAGCAGTACTTC
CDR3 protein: CASSEPTSARYEQYF